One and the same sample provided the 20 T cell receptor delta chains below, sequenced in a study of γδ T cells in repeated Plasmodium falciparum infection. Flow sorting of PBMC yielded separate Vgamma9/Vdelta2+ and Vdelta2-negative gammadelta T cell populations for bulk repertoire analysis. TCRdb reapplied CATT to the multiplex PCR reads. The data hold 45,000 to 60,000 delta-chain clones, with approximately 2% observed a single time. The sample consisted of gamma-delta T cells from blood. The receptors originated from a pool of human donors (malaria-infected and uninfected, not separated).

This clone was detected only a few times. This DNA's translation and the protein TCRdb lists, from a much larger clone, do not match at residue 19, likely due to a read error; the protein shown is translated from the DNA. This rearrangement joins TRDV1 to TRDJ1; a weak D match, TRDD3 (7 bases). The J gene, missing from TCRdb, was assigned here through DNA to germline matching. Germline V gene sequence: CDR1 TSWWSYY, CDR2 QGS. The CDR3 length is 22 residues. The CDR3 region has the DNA TGTGCTCTTGGGCCCGCCCTCTTCCTCGGACTACTGGGGACGCCGGGGGGCGATAGACTCATCTTT. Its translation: CALGPALFLGLLGTPGGDRLIF.

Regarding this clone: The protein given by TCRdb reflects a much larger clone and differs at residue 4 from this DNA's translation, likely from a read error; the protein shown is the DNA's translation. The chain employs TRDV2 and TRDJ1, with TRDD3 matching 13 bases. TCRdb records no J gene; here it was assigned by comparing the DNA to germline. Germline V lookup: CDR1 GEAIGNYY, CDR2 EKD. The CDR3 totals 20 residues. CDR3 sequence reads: CACNTILLGDTRAYTDKLIF. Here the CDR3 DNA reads TGTGCCTGTAACACGATATTACTGGGGGATACGCGGGCTTACACCGATAAACTCATCTTT.

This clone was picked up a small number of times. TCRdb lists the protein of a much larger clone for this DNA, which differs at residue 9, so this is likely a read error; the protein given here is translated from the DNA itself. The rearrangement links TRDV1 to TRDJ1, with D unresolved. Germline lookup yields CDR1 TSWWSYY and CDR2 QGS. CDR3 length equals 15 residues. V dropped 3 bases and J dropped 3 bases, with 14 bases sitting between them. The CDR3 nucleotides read TGTGCTCTTGGGGAGACTACGTACAACCCCGATAAACTCATCTTT. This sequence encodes CALGETTYNPDKLIF.

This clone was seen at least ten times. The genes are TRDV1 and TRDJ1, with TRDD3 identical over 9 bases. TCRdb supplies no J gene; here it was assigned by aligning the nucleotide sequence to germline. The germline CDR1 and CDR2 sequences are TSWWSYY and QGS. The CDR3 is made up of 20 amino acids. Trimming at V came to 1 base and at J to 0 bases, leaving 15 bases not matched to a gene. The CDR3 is CALGEPFLRYWGTYTDKLIF. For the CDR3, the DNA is TGTGCTCTTGGGGAACCTTTCCTACGTTACTGGGGGACGTACACCGATAAACTCATCTTT.

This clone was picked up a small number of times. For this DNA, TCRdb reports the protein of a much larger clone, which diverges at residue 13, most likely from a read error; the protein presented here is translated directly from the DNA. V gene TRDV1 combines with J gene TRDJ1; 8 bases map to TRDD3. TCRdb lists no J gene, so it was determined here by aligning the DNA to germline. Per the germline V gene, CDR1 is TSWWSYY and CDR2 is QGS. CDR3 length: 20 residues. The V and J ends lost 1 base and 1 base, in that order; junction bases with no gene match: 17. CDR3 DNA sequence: TGTGCTCTTGGGGAACACATAACCAGGTACTGGGGGGTACTCACCGATAAACTCATCTTT. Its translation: CALGEHITRYWGVLTDKLIF.

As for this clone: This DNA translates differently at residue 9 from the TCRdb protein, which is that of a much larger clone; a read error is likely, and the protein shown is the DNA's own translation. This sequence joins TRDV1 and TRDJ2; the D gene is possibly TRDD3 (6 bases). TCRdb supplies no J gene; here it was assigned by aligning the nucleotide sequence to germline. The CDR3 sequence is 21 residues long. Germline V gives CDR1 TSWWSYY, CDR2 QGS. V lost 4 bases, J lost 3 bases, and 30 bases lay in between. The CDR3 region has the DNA TGTGCTCTTGGGGGTCGACTCCTAGTGTTTGGGGGGCCGAAGGTGACAGCACAACTCTTCTTT. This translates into CALGGRLLVFGGPKVTAQLFF.

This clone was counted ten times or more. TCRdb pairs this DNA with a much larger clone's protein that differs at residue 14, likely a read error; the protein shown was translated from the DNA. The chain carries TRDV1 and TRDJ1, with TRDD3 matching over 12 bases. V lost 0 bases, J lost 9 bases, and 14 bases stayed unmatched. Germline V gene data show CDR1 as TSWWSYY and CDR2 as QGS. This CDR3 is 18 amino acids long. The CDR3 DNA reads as TGTGCTCTTGGGGAACTTCTCTGGGGGATACGAAGCAAGTGGGAACTCATCTTT. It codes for CALGELLWGIRSKWELIF.

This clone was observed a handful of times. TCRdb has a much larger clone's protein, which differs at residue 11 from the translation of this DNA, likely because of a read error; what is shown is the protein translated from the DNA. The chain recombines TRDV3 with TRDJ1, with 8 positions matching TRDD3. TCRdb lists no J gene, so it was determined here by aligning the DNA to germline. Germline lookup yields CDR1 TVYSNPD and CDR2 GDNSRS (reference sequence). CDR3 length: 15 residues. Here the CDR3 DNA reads TGTGCCTTTTCATGGGGGATCCTGTACACCGAGAAACTCATCTTT. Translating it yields CAFSWGILYTEKLIF.

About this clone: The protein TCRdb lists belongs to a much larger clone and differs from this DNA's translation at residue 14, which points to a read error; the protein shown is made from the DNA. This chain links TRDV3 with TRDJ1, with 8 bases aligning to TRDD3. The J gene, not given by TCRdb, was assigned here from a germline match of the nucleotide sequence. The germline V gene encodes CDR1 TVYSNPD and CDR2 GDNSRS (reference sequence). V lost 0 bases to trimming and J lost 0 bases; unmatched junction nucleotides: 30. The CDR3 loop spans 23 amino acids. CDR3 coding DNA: TGTGCCTTTAGGCTGTACCCTACGCTGAAACACTGGGGGGTACCGAAGTACACCGATAAACTCATCTTT. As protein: CAFRLYPTLKHWGVPKYTDKLIF.

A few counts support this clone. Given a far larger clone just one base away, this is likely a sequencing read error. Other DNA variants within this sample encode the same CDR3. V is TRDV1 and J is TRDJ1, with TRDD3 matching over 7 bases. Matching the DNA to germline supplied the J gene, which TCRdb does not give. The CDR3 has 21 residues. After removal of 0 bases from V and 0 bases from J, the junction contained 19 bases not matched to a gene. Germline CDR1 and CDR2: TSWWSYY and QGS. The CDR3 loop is CALGELLLVDTRLPYTDKLIF. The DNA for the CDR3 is TGTGCTCTTGGGGAACTGCTATTGGTGGATACGCGACTGCCTTACACCGATAAACTCATCTTT.

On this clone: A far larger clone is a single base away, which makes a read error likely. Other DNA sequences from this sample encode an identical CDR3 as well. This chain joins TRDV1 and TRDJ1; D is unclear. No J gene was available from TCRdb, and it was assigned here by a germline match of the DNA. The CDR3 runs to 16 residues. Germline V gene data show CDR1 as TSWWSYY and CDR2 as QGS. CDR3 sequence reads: CALGFYSFTATDKLIF. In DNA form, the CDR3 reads TGCGCTCTTGGATTCTACTCCTTTACTGCTACCGATAAACTCATCTTT.

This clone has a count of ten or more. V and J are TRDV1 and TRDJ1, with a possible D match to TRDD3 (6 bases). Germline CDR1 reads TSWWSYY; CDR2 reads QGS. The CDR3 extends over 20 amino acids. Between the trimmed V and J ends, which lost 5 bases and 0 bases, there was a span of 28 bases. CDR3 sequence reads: CALGTRGPRRWGPYTDKLIF. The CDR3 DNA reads TGTGCTCTTGGGACGAGGGGTCCCAGGCGGTGGGGGCCGTACACCGATAAACTCATCTTT.

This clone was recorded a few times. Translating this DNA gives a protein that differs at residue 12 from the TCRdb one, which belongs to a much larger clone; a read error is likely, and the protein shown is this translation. The DNA for the CDR3 is TGTGCTCTTGGGGAATCGTCCTACGAACTGGACTCCGATAAACTCATCTTT. It encodes CALGESSYELDSDKLIF. V gene TRDV1 combines with J gene TRDJ1, with D perhaps TRDD2 (6 bases). The germline CDR1 and CDR2 sequences are TSWWSYY and QGS. Trimming removed 2 bases from V and 3 bases from J, with 19 bases in between. The CDR3 length is 17 residues.

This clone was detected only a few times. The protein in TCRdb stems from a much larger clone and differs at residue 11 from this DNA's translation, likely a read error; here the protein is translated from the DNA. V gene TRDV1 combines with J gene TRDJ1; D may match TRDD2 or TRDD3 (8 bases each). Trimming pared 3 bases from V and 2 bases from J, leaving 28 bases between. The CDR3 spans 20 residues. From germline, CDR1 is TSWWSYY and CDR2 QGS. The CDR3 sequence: CALGDRLPTCRGILTDKLIF. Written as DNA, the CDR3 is TGTGCTCTTGGGGACCGGCTTCCTACCTGCAGGGGGATATTGACCGATAAACTCATCTTT.

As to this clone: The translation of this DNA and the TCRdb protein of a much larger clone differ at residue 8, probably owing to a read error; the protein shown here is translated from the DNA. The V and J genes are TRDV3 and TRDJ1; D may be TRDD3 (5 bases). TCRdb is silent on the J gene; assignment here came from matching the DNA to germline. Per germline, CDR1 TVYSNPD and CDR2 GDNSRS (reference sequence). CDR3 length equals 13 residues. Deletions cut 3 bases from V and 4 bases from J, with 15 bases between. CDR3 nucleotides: TGTGCCTTCTCTACGGGGGGCCTCGATAAACTCATCTTT. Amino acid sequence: CAFSTGGLDKLIF.

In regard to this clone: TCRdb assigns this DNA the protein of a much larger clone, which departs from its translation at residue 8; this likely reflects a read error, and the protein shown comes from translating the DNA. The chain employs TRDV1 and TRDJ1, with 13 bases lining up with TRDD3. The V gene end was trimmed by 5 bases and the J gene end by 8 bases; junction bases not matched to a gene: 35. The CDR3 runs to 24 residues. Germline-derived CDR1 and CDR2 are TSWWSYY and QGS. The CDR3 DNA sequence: TGTGCTCTTGGGAACCGAGGGTGTCCTTCCTCACGGGGTACTGGGGGATACGCGGTTGGAAAACTCATCTTT. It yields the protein CALGNRGCPSSRGTGGYAVGKLIF.

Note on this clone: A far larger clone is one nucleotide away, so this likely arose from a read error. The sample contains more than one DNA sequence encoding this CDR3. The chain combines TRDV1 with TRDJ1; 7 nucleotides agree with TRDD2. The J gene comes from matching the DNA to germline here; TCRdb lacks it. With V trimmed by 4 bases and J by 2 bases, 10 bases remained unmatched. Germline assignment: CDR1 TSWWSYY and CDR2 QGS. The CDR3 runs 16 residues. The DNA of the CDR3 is TGTGCTCTTGGGGCAACCTTCCTTCCTCTTACCGATAAACTCATCTTT. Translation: CALGATFLPLTDKLIF.

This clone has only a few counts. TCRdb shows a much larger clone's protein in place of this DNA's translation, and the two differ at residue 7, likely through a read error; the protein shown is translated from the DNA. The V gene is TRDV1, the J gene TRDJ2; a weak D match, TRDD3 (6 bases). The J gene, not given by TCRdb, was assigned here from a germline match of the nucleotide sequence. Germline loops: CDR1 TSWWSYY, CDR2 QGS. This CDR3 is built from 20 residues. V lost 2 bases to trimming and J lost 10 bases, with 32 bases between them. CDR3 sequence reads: CALGEILNTISTFLLGQLFF. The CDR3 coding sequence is TGTGCTCTTGGGGAAATCCTTAATACCATTTCAACCTTTTTACTGGGACAACTCTTCTTT.

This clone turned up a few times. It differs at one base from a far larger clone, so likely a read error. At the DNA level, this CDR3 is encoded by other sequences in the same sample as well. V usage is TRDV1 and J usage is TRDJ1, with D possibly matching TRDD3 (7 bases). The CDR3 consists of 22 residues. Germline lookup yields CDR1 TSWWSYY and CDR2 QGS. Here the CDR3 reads CALGPALFLGLLGTPGGDKLIF. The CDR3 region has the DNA TGTGCTCTTGGGCCCGCCCTCTTCCTCGGACTACTGGGGACGCCGGGGGGCGATAAACTAATCTTT.

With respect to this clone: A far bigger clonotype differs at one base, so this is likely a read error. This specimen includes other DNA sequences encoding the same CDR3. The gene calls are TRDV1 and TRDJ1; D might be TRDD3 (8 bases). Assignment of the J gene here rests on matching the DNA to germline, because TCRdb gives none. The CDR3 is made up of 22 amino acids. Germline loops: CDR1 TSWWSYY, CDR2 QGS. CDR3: CALGVPFLRRGWGTRYTDKLIF. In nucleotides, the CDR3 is TGTGCTCTAGGGGTTCCCTTCCTCCGTCGGGGCTGGGGGACCCGATACACCGATAAACTCATCTTT.